The sequence of this T cell receptor (beta chain) was determined in a study of T cell changes during pregnancy in multiple sclerosis. Per the germline V gene, CDR1 is MDHEN and CDR2 is SYDVKM. The CDR3 is made up of 13 amino acids. Trimming removed 10 bases at V and 1 base at J, with 11 bases between. The repertoire was sequenced with immunoSEQ multiplex PCR; TCRdb's copy has only in-frame clones and lacks some. This sample yields around 33,000 clones, of which 90% are seen a single time; 5.4% belongs to the top ten. Sequenced here: peripheral blood, sampled in the third trimester of pregnancy. The chain carries TRBV28 and TRBJ1-3; D is ambiguous. The receptor's source is a female donor in good health, enrolled as a control in a pregnancy study. CDR3: CATLAYSGNTIYF. The CDR3 DNA sequence: TGTGCCACCCTAGCGTATTCTGGAAACACCATATATTTT.